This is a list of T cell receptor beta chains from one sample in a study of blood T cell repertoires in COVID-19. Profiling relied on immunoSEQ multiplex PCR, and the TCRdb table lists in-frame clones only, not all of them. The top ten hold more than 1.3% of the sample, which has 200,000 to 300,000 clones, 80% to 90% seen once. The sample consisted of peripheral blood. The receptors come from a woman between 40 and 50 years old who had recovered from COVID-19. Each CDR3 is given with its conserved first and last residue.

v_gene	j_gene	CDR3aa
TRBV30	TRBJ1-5	CAWSVGQGNQPQHF
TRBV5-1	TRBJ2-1	CASSPQGLSSYNEQFF
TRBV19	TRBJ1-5	CASTAGGTVQPQHF
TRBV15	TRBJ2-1	CATSRDWRTAEQFF
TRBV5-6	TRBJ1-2	CASSPRPRLGGYTF
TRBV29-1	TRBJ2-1	CSGRGGAYNEQFF
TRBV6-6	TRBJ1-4	CASVEHRTNEKLFF
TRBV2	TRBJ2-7	CASSEGDFVGGRSYEQYF
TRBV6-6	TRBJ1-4	CASSRKVGGDEKLFF
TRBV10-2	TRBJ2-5	CASSETAGGETQYF
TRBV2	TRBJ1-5	CASEQGAGQPQHF
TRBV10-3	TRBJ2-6	CAISRGSGANVLTF
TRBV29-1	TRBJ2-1	CSVGGDHEQFF
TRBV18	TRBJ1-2	CASSLAGIAGGYTF
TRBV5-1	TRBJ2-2	CASSLGGLLPGGELFF
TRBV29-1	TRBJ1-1	CSVEGTTGGNTEAFF
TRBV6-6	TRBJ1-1	CASSSASTGRGTEAFF
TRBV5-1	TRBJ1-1	CASSLANGVNTEAFF
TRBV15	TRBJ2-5	CATSRGWIQETQYF
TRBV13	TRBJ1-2	CASGQRYGYTF
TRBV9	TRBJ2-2	CASAQGSVGGELFF
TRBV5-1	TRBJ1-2	CASSLGSTGNYGYTF
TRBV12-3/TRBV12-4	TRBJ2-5	CASSFGSSRTQYF
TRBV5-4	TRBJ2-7	CASSLLGAGEFYEQYF
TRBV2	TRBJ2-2	CASSPTPGGAAGELFF
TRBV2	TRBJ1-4	CASSPRTGSNEKLFF
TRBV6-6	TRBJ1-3	CASSYSRDTGNTIYF
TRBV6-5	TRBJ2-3	CASSTAGESDTQYF
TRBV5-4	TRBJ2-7	CASSLDLGVLGQYF
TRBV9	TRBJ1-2	CASSPRTGLNNYGYTF
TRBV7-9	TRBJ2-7	CASSPPGQGPYEQYF
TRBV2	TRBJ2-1	CASSENRATDNEQFF
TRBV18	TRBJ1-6	CASSPLGRLRERSPLHF
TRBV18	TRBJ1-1	CASSPPSTGAGTEAFF
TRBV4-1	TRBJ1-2	CASSQDREGGYTF
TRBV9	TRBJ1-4	CASSDGGRSEKLFF
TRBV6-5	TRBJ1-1	CASSPNRTPSTGNF
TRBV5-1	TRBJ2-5	CASSLRGTSGGQETQYF
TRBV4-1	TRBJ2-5	CASSQGLAVPETQYF
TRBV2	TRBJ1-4	CASGRDRVIVEKLFF
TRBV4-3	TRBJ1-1	CASSQSVERGKSSTEAFF
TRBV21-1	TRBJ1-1	CDDSAIGAFF
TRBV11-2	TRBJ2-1	CASSSTLAGEQFF
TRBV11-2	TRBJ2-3	CASSLGYRGTDTQYF
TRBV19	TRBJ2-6	CASSISGPASGANVLTF
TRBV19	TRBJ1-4	CASRWTDEKLFF
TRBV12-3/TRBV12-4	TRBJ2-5	CASTEDFGTQYF
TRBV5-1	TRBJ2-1	CASSFAGNEQFF
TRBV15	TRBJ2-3	CATTSLGGGRTTQYF
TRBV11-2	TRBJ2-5	CASSLGWRGAGETQYF
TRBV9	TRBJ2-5	CASSPGQEQETQYF
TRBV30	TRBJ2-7	CAWSVLRGPGYF